This T cell receptor beta chain came from a study of blood T cell repertoires in COVID-19. In the original workflow: Cell counts per sample came from amplifying reference gene primers. Sequenced by immunoSEQ multiplex PCR; TCRdb stores in-frame clones only, minus some. That table supplies the V and J calls and clone size; D and trimming were determined from the DNA. The profile shows 200,000 to 250,000 clones, about four fifths of them singletons. Each participant's cohort was designated according to participant-reported clinical history. The specimen sequenced was PBMCs or T cells enriched from blood (not recorded which). This TCR was recovered from a woman in her thirties or forties with acute COVID-19.

The CDR3 DNA is TGTGCCAGCAGCCCGGAGGGGCGACCTGGAAACACCATATATTTT. Protein sequence: CASSPEGRPGNTIYF. The rearrangement links TRBV4-2 to TRBJ1-3; TRBD1 might be the D (5 bases). V lost 4 bases and J 2 bases, leaving 12 bases between the germline ends. The CDR3 is 15 residues long. The germline gives CDR1 LGHNA, CDR2 YNFKEQ.